The rows below give T cell receptor beta chains drawn from one sample of a study of T cell responses to AZD1222 COVID-19 vaccine. Sequencing was performed with immunoSEQ multiplex PCR; in TCRdb, only in-frame clones are kept and a portion is missing. The sample records 130,000 or so clones, 90% being singletons. Specimen: peripheral blood, collected 28 days after the second dose of the MenACWY control vaccine. These receptors were collected from an adult who received the MenACWY meningococcal vaccine as a control. CDR3s include the opening cysteine and the closing phenylalanine or tryptophan. The order of the fields is J gene, V gene, D gene, clone size, CDR3 length, CDR3 protein, CDR3 DNA. A D gene is named only where the DNA matches it firmly. Rows may omit the clone size; those that give it use once, few, many or a size class.

J: TRBJ1-5; V: TRBV2; D: .; size: .; length: 15; CDR3: CASRGGMPSNQPQHF; DNA: TGTGCCAGCAGGGGCGGCATGCCCAGCAATCAGCCCCAGCATTTT
J: TRBJ2-2; V: TRBV7-6; D: .; size: few; length: 15; CDR3: CASSPGQLNTGELFF; DNA: TGTGCCAGCAGCCCTGGACAGCTGAACACCGGGGAGCTGTTTTTT
J: TRBJ1-2; V: TRBV2; D: .; size: .; length: 14; CDR3: CASTFTENNYGYTF; DNA: TGTGCCAGCACTTTCACGGAAAACAACTATGGCTACACCTTC
J: TRBJ1-1; V: TRBV11-3; D: .; size: .; length: 13; CDR3: CASSLGRNTEAFF; DNA: TGTGCCAGCAGCTTAGGTAGGAACACTGAAGCTTTCTTT
J: TRBJ2-2; V: TRBV20-1; D: .; size: once; length: 16; CDR3: CSASSSTWADTGELFF; DNA: TGCAGTGCTAGTTCGTCCACTTGGGCGGACACCGGGGAGCTGTTTTTT
J: TRBJ2-1; V: TRBV28; D: .; size: few; length: 14; CDR3: CASREMDSNNEQFF; DNA: TGTGCCAGCAGGGAGATGGACAGTAACAATGAGCAGTTCTTC
J: TRBJ2-1; V: TRBV4-3; D: TRBD2; size: .; length: 14; CDR3: CASSQERTSDEQFF; DNA: TGCGCCAGCAGCCAAGAGCGGACTAGCGACGAGCAGTTCTTC
J: TRBJ1-1; V: TRBV27; D: .; size: .; length: 13; CDR3: CASMRTVNTEAFF; DNA: TGTGCCAGCATGCGGACAGTGAACACTGAAGCTTTCTTT
J: TRBJ2-3; V: TRBV7-2; D: TRBD2; size: .; length: 15; CDR3: CASSPGLAGGGTQYF; DNA: TGTGCCAGCAGCCCGGGACTAGCGGGGGGAGGGACGCAGTATTTT
J: TRBJ1-3; V: TRBV9; D: .; size: .; length: 18; CDR3: CASSDHKSGANSGNTIYF; DNA: TGTGCCAGCAGCGACCATAAATCCGGCGCCAACTCTGGAAACACCATATATTTT
J: TRBJ1-1; V: TRBV7-2; D: .; size: .; length: 13; CDR3: CASSTRGNTEAFF; DNA: TGTGCCAGCAGCACACGCGGGAACACTGAAGCTTTCTTT
J: TRBJ2-5; V: TRBV27; D: .; size: .; length: 17; CDR3: CASRPRGRGPYQETQYF; DNA: TGTGCCAGCAGACCGAGGGGGAGGGGCCCGTACCAAGAGACCCAGTACTTC
J: TRBJ2-1; V: TRBV11-2; D: .; size: .; length: 12; CDR3: CASSQEGYEQFF; DNA: TGTGCCAGCAGCCAGGAGGGGTATGAGCAGTTCTTC
J: TRBJ1-5; V: TRBV18; D: .; size: .; length: 14; CDR3: CASSHAGPNQPQHF; DNA: TGTGCCAGCTCACATGCGGGTCCCAATCAGCCCCAGCATTTT
J: TRBJ2-7; V: TRBV2; D: .; size: .; length: 11; CDR3: CASSEVYEQYF; DNA: TGTGCCAGCAGTGAGGTCTACGAGCAGTACTTC
J: TRBJ1-6; V: TRBV18; D: .; size: .; length: 14; CDR3: CASSPTRNNSPLHF; DNA: TGTGCCAGCTCACCAACGAGAAATAATTCACCCCTCCACTTT
J: TRBJ1-5; V: TRBV19; D: .; size: .; length: 15; CDR3: CASSSRGAGNQPQHF; DNA: TGTGCCAGTAGCTCCCGCGGGGCGGGCAATCAGCCCCAGCATTTT
J: TRBJ1-1; V: TRBV5-6; D: .; size: .; length: 17; CDR3: CASSALPLGRGNTEAFF; DNA: TGTGCCAGCAGCGCCCTTCCCTTAGGCAGGGGGAACACTGAAGCTTTCTTT
J: TRBJ2-7; V: TRBV7-4; D: .; size: .; length: 12; CDR3: CASSLTFYEQYF; DNA: TGTGCCAGCAGTTTGACTTTCTACGAGCAGTACTTC
J: TRBJ2-1; V: TRBV7-9; D: TRBD2; size: .; length: 16; CDR3: CASSHSGRASYNEQFF; DNA: TGTGCCAGCAGCCATAGCGGGAGGGCCTCCTACAATGAGCAGTTCTTC
J: TRBJ1-2; V: TRBV5-6; D: .; size: .; length: 12; CDR3: CASSLRSGRYTF; DNA: TGTGCCAGCAGCTTACGATCCGGGCGCTACACCTTC
J: TRBJ1-5; V: TRBV28; D: .; size: .; length: 13; CDR3: CASARDSNQPQHF; DNA: TGTGCCAGCGCAAGGGATAGCAATCAGCCCCAGCATTTT
J: TRBJ2-2; V: TRBV6-5; D: .; size: .; length: 11; CDR3: CASTSTGELFF; DNA: TGTGCCAGCACCTCAACCGGGGAGCTGTTTTTT
J: TRBJ1-2; V: TRBV11-1; D: .; size: .; length: 14; CDR3: CASSVTEYYDGYTF; DNA: TGTGCCAGCAGCGTTACAGAATACTATGACGGCTACACCTTC
J: TRBJ1-2; V: TRBV11-2; D: .; size: .; length: 15; CDR3: CASSARQLRNYGYTF; DNA: TGTGCCAGCAGCGCCAGACAACTCCGGAACTATGGCTACACCTTC
J: TRBJ2-1; V: TRBV11-3; D: .; size: .; length: 15; CDR3: CASSLGDSPYNEQFF; DNA: TGTGCCAGCAGCTTAGGGGACTCGCCATACAATGAGCAGTTCTTC
J: TRBJ1-2; V: TRBV11-2; D: TRBD1; size: .; length: 14; CDR3: CASSLGTGASGYTF; DNA: TGTGCCAGCAGCCTAGGCACAGGGGCAAGTGGCTACACCTTC
J: TRBJ2-1; V: TRBV7-9; D: .; size: .; length: 16; CDR3: CASSHPGQGRGNEQFF; DNA: TGTGCCAGCAGCCACCCCGGTCAGGGAAGGGGCAATGAGCAGTTCTTC
J: TRBJ2-7; V: TRBV3-1/TRBV3-2; D: TRBD2; size: .; length: 15; CDR3: CASSRYLADLAEQYF; DNA: TGTGCCAGCAGCCGGTATCTAGCGGATCTTGCAGAGCAGTACTTC
J: TRBJ2-2; V: TRBV10-3; D: TRBD2; size: .; length: 15; CDR3: CAIRGRDYNTGELFF; DNA: TGTGCCATCAGAGGCCGGGACTACAACACCGGGGAGCTGTTTTTT
J: TRBJ1-6; V: TRBV10-3; D: .; size: .; length: 15; CDR3: CAIRSGPRLEEPLHF; DNA: TGTGCCATCAGATCCGGGCCACGCTTGGAGGAACCCCTCCACTTT
J: TRBJ1-6; V: TRBV3-1/TRBV3-2; D: TRBD1; size: .; length: 17; CDR3: CASSQDPRDSFVESLHF; DNA: TGTGCCAGCAGCCAAGATCCGAGGGACAGCTTCGTTGAATCCCTCCACTTT
J: TRBJ2-6; V: TRBV7-9; D: .; size: .; length: 17; CDR3: CASSLEVFGSGANVLTF; DNA: TGTGCCAGCAGCTTAGAAGTATTCGGCTCTGGGGCCAACGTCCTGACTTTC
J: TRBJ1-3; V: TRBV28; D: .; size: .; length: 13; CDR3: CASRRTAGNTIYF; DNA: TGTGCCAGCAGGCGGACAGCTGGAAACACCATATATTTT
J: TRBJ1-2; V: TRBV27; D: .; size: .; length: 14; CDR3: CASSLATAYYGYTF; DNA: TGTGCCAGCAGTTTAGCCACGGCTTATTATGGCTACACCTTC
J: TRBJ1-1; V: TRBV5-4; D: .; size: few; length: 14; CDR3: CASSWVGLNTEAFF; DNA: TGTGCCAGCAGCTGGGTAGGGCTGAACACTGAAGCTTTCTTT
J: TRBJ1-1; V: TRBV19; D: .; size: .; length: 12; CDR3: CASKYGGTEAFF; DNA: TGTGCCAGTAAATACGGCGGAACTGAAGCTTTCTTT
J: TRBJ1-6; V: TRBV6-2/TRBV6-3; D: TRBD1; size: once; length: 14; CDR3: CASSWGTDNSPLHF; DNA: TGTGCCAGCAGTTGGGGGACAGATAATTCACCCCTCCACTTT
J: TRBJ2-1; V: TRBV5-4; D: .; size: .; length: 15; CDR3: CASRDRTGRYNEQFF; DNA: TGTGCCAGCAGAGATCGAACAGGGAGGTACAATGAGCAGTTCTTC
J: TRBJ2-1; V: TRBV13; D: TRBD1; size: once; length: 15; CDR3: CASSPGTGGYNEQFF; DNA: TGTGCCAGCAGCCCCGGGACAGGGGGCTACAATGAGCAGTTCTTC
J: TRBJ2-5; V: TRBV7-2; D: .; size: .; length: 14; CDR3: CASSLDAQSGSQYF; DNA: TGTGCCAGCAGCTTAGATGCTCAGTCTGGTAGCCAGTACTTC
J: TRBJ2-1; V: TRBV9; D: .; size: .; length: 16; CDR3: CASSVYGDYPEDEQFF; DNA: TGTGCCAGCAGCGTATACGGAGACTACCCAGAGGATGAGCAGTTCTTC
J: TRBJ1-5; V: TRBV29-1; D: .; size: .; length: 13; CDR3: CSVGGGEDQPQHF; DNA: TGCAGCGTTGGGGGGGGCGAGGATCAGCCCCAGCATTTT
J: TRBJ1-4; V: TRBV19; D: .; size: .; length: 14; CDR3: CASSIDLGLEKLFF; DNA: TGTGCCAGTAGTATAGACCTGGGCCTCGAAAAACTGTTTTTT
J: TRBJ2-1; V: TRBV28; D: TRBD2; size: few; length: 21; CDR3: CASSLRMGSSGDWSSYNEQFF; DNA: TGTGCCAGCAGTTTAAGGATGGGTTCTAGCGGGGATTGGAGCTCCTACAATGAGCAGTTCTTC
J: TRBJ2-3; V: TRBV19; D: .; size: .; length: 15; CDR3: CASSIRGPSTDTQYF; DNA: TGTGCCAGTAGTATACGTGGTCCTAGCACAGATACGCAGTATTTT
J: TRBJ2-3; V: TRBV7-2; D: .; size: .; length: 14; CDR3: CASRTDWGTDTQYF; DNA: TGTGCCAGCAGGACGGACTGGGGCACAGATACGCAGTATTTT
J: TRBJ1-2; V: TRBV5-1; D: .; size: .; length: 14; CDR3: CASSLDQDRYGYTF; DNA: TGCGCCAGCAGCTTGGACCAAGACCGGTATGGCTACACCTTC
J: TRBJ2-2; V: TRBV7-2; D: .; size: .; length: 16; CDR3: CASSERSVAITGELFF; DNA: TGTGCCAGCAGCGAACGGTCGGTCGCTATCACCGGGGAGCTGTTTTTT
J: TRBJ2-1; V: TRBV5-6; D: TRBD1; size: .; length: 15; CDR3: CASSLYGQGYNEQFF; DNA: TGTGCCAGCAGCTTGTATGGACAGGGATACAATGAGCAGTTCTTC
J: TRBJ2-3; V: TRBV5-1; D: TRBD1; size: .; length: 17; CDR3: CASSLAGGTGLTDTQYF; DNA: TGCGCCAGCAGCTTGGCCGGCGGGACAGGGCTCACAGATACGCAGTATTTT
J: TRBJ2-2; V: TRBV7-2; D: .; size: .; length: 16; CDR3: CASSLAVLLNTGELFF; DNA: TGTGCCAGCAGCTTAGCGGTACTTTTGAACACCGGGGAGCTGTTTTTT
J: TRBJ2-5; V: TRBV5-1; D: TRBD2; size: .; length: 15; CDR3: CASVLRREGRETQYF; DNA: TGCGCCAGCGTCCTCAGGCGGGAGGGCAGAGAGACCCAGTACTTC
J: TRBJ2-1; V: TRBV27; D: TRBD2; size: .; length: 15; CDR3: CASSPSAGGAGEQFF; DNA: TGTGCCAGCAGTCCATCAGCGGGAGGGGCGGGTGAGCAGTTCTTC